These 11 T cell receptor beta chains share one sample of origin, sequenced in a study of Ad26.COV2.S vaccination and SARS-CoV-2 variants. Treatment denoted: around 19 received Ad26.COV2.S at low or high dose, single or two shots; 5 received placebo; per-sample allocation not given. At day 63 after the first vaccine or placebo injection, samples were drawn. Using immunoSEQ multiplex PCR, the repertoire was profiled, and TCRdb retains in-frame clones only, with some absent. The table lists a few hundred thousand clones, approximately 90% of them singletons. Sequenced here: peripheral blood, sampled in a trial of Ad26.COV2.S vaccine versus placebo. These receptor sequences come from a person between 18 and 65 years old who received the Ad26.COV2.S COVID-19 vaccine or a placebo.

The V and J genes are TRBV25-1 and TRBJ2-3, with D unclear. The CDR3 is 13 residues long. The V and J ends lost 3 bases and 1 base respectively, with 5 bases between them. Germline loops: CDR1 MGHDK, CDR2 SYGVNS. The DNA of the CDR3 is TGTGCCAGCAGTGATTACGGCACAGATACGCAGTATTTT. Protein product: CASSDYGTDTQYF.

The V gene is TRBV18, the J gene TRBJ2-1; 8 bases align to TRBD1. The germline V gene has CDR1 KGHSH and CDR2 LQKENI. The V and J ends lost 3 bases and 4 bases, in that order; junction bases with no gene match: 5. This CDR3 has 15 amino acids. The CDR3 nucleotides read TGTGCCAGCTCACCGGACAGGGACAAATACAATGAGCAGTTCTTC. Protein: CASSPDRDKYNEQFF.

CDR3 in amino acids: CASTQVNTEAFF. The CDR3 bases are TGTGCCAGCACGCAGGTGAACACTGAAGCTTTCTTT. This rearrangement joins TRBV7-9 to TRBJ1-1, with D unclear. Trimming took 7 bases from V and 0 from J, leaving 6 bases between them. CDR1 and CDR2 from the germline V gene are SEHNR and FQNEAQ (reference sequence). The CDR3 runs to 12 residues. The full variable domain, its missing parts supplied by reference TRBV7-9 and TRBJ1-1, is DTGVSQNPRHKITKRGQNVTFRCDPISEHNRLYWYRQTLGQGPEFLTYFQNEAQLEKSRLLSDRFSAERPKGSFSTLEIQRTEQGDSAMYLCASTQVNTEAFFGQGTRLTVV.

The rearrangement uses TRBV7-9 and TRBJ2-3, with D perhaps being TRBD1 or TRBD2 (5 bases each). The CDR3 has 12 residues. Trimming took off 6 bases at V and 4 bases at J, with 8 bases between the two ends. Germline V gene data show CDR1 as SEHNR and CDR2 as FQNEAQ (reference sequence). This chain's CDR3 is CASSRGPDTQYF. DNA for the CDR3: TGTGCCAGCAGTCGGGGCCCAGATACGCAGTATTTT.

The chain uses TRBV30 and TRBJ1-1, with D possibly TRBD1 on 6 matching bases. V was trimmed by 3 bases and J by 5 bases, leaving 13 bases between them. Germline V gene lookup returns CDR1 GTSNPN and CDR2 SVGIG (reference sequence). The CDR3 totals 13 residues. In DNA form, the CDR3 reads TGTGCCTGGAGGTACTCAGGGGATACTGAAGCTTTCTTT. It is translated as CAWRYSGDTEAFF.

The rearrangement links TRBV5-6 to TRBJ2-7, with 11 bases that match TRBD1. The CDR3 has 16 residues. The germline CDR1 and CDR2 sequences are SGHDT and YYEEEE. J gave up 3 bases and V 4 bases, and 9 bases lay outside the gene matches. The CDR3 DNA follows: TGTGCCAGCAGCCGTCCGGGACAGGGGGTTATCTACGAGCAGTACTTC. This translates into CASSRPGQGVIYEQYF.

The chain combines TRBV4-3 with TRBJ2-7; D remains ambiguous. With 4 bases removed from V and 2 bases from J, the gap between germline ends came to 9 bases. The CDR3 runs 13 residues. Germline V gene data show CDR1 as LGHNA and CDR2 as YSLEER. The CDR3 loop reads CASSRGRPYEQYF. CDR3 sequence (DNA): TGCGCCAGCAGCCGCGGACGCCCCTACGAGCAGTACTTC.

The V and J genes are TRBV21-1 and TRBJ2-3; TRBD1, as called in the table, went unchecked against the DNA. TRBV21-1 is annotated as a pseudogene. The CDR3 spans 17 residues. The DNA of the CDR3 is TGTGCCAGCAGCACACCGGGACAGGGGGCCCGCACAGATACGCAGTATTTT. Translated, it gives CASSTPGQGARTDTQYF.

The CDR3: CASSLAGSPETQYF. Written as DNA, the CDR3 is TGTGCCAGCAGCTTGGCGGGGTCGCCGGAGACCCAGTACTTC. The V call is TRBV5-4, the J call TRBJ2-5; tentatively, D is TRBD2 (5 bases). This CDR3 is 14 amino acids long. Deletions cut 0 bases from V and 5 bases from J, with 11 bases between. From germline, CDR1 is SGHNT and CDR2 YYREEE (reference sequence). The variable domain in full, completed from reference TRBV5-4 and TRBJ2-5, reads ETGVTQSPTHLIKTRGQQVTLRCSSQSGHNTVSWYQQALGQGPQFIFQYYREEENGRGNFPPRFSGLQFPNYSSELNVNALELDDSALYLCASSLAGSPETQYFGPGTRLLVL.

In nucleotides, the CDR3 is TGTGCCAGCAGTTCGTACTACGAGCAGTACTTC. It is translated as CASSSYYEQYF. The genes are TRBV28 and TRBJ2-7; D uncertain. V was pared by 4 bases and J by 3 bases, with 4 bases between. Germline lookup yields CDR1 MDHEN and CDR2 SYDVKM. This CDR3 is built from 11 residues.

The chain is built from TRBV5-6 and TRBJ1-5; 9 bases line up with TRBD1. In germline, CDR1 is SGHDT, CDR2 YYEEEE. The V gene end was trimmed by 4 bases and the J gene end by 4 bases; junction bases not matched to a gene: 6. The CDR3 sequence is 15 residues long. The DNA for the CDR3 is TGTGCCAGCAGCCGCGGGACAGGGACAAATCAGCCCCAGCATTTT. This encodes CASSRGTGTNQPQHF.